This T cell receptor beta chain was recovered during a study of T cells in Graves' hyperthyroidism and ophthalmopathy. The germline V gene encodes CDR1 SGHTA and CDR2 FQGNSA. The CDR3 runs 14 residues. Between the trimmed V and J ends, which lost 3 bases and 3 bases, there was a span of 9 bases. TCR beta CDR3 sequences were amplified from RNA transcripts. The HTBI primer set served for first-round RT-PCR of the TCR CDR3. TCRdb used MiXCR to reprocess the multiplex PCR reads, holding one entry per CDR3 protein. In the table there are about 350,000 distinct CDR3 sequences, approximately 14% of which are singletons. Stable Graves' hyperthyroidism denoted no ophthalmopathy progression over 18 months. Uncontrolled infection, other autoimmune disease, pregnancy or lactation barred patients from enrollment.

The genes are TRBV7-2 and TRBJ2-1; perhaps TRBD2 as D (6 bases). The TCR comes from a woman in her twenties or thirties with Graves' hyperthyroidism. The sample was blood. The CDR3 region is CASSFPGSYNEQFF. CDR3 DNA sequence: TGTGCCAGCAGCTTCCCCGGGAGCTACAATGAGCAGTTCTTC.